This T cell receptor (beta chain) derives from a study of T cells in tuberculosis. General study findings and limits: Using the GMM-specific repertoire gave 85% to 90% accuracy versus roughly 74% with motifs.

Generated by immunoSEQ multiplex PCR, the TCRdb table keeps only in-frame clones and is missing some. The sample has about 49,000 clones, 90% to 95% seen once. With 0 bases clipped from V and 4 bases from J, the junction kept 10 bases outside the gene matches. Germline loops: CDR1 MGHRA, CDR2 YSYEKL. CDR3 size: 17 residues. Documented time point: new active TB diagnosis, blood taken before or within 7 days of starting treatment. With regard to this clone: Its antigen is currently unknown.

V and J are TRBV4-1 and TRBJ2-7, with 9 positions matching TRBD2. The sample was PBMCs, taken at tuberculosis diagnosis. The sequence was obtained from an adult with tuberculosis. As DNA, the CDR3 is TGCGCCAGCAGCCAAGACCCCTGGACTAGCGACGCTTACGAGCAGTACTTC. This sequence encodes CASSQDPWTSDAYEQYF.